The present TCR beta chain was sequenced within a study of T cell changes during pregnancy in multiple sclerosis. The CDR3 extends over 13 amino acids. CDR1 and CDR2 (germline): KGHSH, LQKENI. V lost 4 bases and J 6 bases, leaving 12 bases between the germline ends. Repertoires were generated with immunoSEQ multiplex PCR, while TCRdb's copy carries only in-frame clones and drops some. Of over 25,000 clones listed, 90% are singletons. The chain links TRBV18 to TRBJ1-2, with D perhaps TRBD1 (6 bases). The material sequenced was CD4+ T cells from peripheral blood mononuclear cells, taken in the second trimester of pregnancy. This TCR derives from a female donor in good health, enrolled as a control in a pregnancy study. The chain's CDR3 is CASSLDRRNGYTF. The CDR3 bases are TGTGCCAGCTCACTGGACAGAAGGAATGGCTACACCTTC.